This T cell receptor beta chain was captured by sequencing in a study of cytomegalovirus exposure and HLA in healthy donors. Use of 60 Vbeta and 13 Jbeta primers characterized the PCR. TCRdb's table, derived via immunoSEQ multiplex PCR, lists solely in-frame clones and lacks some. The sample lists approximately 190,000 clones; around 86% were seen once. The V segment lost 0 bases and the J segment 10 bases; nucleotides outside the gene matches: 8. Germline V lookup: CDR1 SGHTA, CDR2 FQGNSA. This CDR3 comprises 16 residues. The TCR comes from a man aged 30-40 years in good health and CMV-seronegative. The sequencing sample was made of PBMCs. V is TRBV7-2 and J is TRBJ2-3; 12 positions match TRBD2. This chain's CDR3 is CASSLALAGGAGAQYF. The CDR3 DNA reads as TGTGCCAGCAGCTTAGCGCTAGCGGGGGGGGCCGGCGCGCAGTATTTT.